Each of the 28 T cell receptor beta chains below was sequenced from the same sample in a study of vaccination and CD4 T cells after COVID-19. Specified treatment: roughly 11-day PBMC culture with coronavirus spike peptide pools or control peptides (ViraFEST assay). No antigen has been identified for these receptors. The Oncomine TCR Beta short-read assay generated sequence data from the DNA of cultured CD4+ T cells. TCRdb called the PCR reads again in MiXCR, with one record for every CDR3 protein. The sample yields 15,000 to 19,000 distinct CDR3 sequences, approximately 53% seen once. The sample taken for sequencing was CD4+ T cells from blood, cultured in vitro. The origin of the receptors is a human donor who had recovered from COVID-19.

The rearrangement links TRBV30 to TRBJ2-3; D gene uncertain. This CDR3 has 14 amino acids. V lost 7 bases, J lost 1 base, and 15 bases lay in between. CDR1 is GTSNPN and CDR2 is SVGIG in the germline V gene (reference sequence). CDR3 nucleotide sequence: TGTGCCTACCTCGGGCCCCGAGGCACAGATACGCAGTATTTT. Amino acid sequence: CAYLGPRGTDTQYF. Together with reference TRBV30 and TRBJ2-3, the CDR3 gives the full variable domain: SQTIHQWPATLVQPVGSPLSLECTVEGTSNPNLYWYRQAAGRGLQLLFYSVGIGQISSEVPQNLSASRPQDRQFILSSKKLLLSDSGFYLCAYLGPRGTDTQYFGPGTRLTVL.

The chain employs TRBV6-5 and TRBJ2-2, with D possibly TRBD1 on 6 matching bases. CDR1 MNHEY and CDR2 SVGAGI come from the germline V gene. Trimming shortened V by 2 bases and J by 4 bases, and 14 bases separated the two germline ends. CDR3 length: 16 residues. The CDR3 nucleotides are TGTGCCAGCAGTTACGGGTGGGGGCGGAGCACCGGGGAGCTGTTTTTT. Its translation: CASSYGWGRSTGELFF.

With regard to this clonotype: At one of its ends the junction is not consistent with the germline gene, which may arise from a read error. The genes are TRBV5-3 and TRBJ2-3; 8 bases line up with TRBD2. TRBV5-3 belongs to the ORF category, with a function that is uncertain. There are 14 residues in the CDR3. CDR3 bases: TGTGCCAGCAGCTTGCGGGGGGCTCGAGATACGCAGTATTTT. As protein: CASSLRGARDTQYF.

J is TRBJ1-5 and V is TRBV6-1; 10 nucleotides agree with TRBD1. CDR1 MNHNS and CDR2 SASEGT come from the germline V gene. CDR3 length: 15 amino acids. V lost 6 bases to trimming and J lost 3 bases; unmatched junction nucleotides: 5. CDR3 protein: CASSRGTGDNQPQHF. The CDR3 bases are TGTGCCAGCAGCCGCGGGACAGGGGACAATCAGCCCCAGCATTTT.

The chain employs TRBV30 and TRBJ2-7; TRBD2 aligns across 7 bases. The J segment lost 3 bases and the V segment lost 0 bases, leaving 8 bases of the junction unmatched. CDR3 length: 15 amino acids. The V gene's germline CDR1 is GTSNPN and CDR2 SVGIG (reference sequence). The CDR3 reads CAWSVPGGGGYEQYF. DNA for the CDR3: TGTGCCTGGAGTGTCCCCGGCGGGGGTGGCTACGAGCAGTACTTC. The variable domain in full, with the rest retrieved from reference TRBV30 and TRBJ2-7, is SQTIHQWPATLVQPVGSPLSLECTVEGTSNPNLYWYRQAAGRGLQLLFYSVGIGQISSEVPQNLSASRPQDRQFILSSKKLLLSDSGFYLCAWSVPGGGGYEQYFGPGTRLTVT.

J is TRBJ2-7 and V is TRBV7-9; 8 bases are a match to TRBD1. The trim removed 3 bases at V and 2 bases at J, leaving 12 bases unmatched. The CDR3 covers 17 residues. Per the germline V gene, CDR1 is SEHNR and CDR2 is FQNEAQ (reference sequence). The CDR3 DNA follows: TGTGCCAGCAGCTTTTCCCCCTACAGGGGGGTAACCTACGAGCAGTACTTC. This sequence encodes CASSFSPYRGVTYEQYF.

This chain joins TRBV5-1 and TRBJ2-3; D is ambiguous. With 1 base removed from V and 2 bases from J, the gap between germline ends came to 8 bases. This CDR3 spans 14 amino acids. Looked up from germline, CDR1 is SGHRS and CDR2 is YFSETQ. The CDR3 DNA reads TGCGCCAGCAGCTTGCGCGGCCTCACAGATACGCAGTATTTT. Protein product: CASSLRGLTDTQYF.

The V and J genes are TRBV7-2 and TRBJ2-3, with 8 bases matching TRBD1. CDR1 SGHTA and CDR2 FQGNSA come from the germline V gene. The V gene end was trimmed by 5 bases and the J gene end by 1 base; junction bases not matched to a gene: 5. The CDR3 totals 15 residues. In DNA form, the CDR3 reads TGTGCCAGCAGCACTGGACAGGGTCGCACAGATACGCAGTATTTT. It translates to CASSTGQGRTDTQYF.

V usage is TRBV10-1 and J usage is TRBJ2-5; 8 bases are a match to TRBD2. The CDR3 consists of 17 residues. CDR1 WNHNN and CDR2 SYGVQD come from the germline V gene (reference sequence). The V and J ends lost 8 bases and 6 bases, in that order; junction bases with no gene match: 20. CDR3 bases: TGCGCCAGCCTTACCACACTTCGAGGACTAGCCGGAAAGACCCAGTACTTC. It specifies CASLTTLRGLAGKTQYF.

The rearrangement links TRBV20-1 to TRBJ2-3; 9 nucleotides align to TRBD1. Looked up from germline, CDR1 is DFQATT and CDR2 is SNEGSKA (reference sequence). V shed 2 bases, J shed 0 bases, and the junction held 9 bases outside the gene matches. The CDR3 length is 17 residues. This CDR3 is CSARLPSDRGSTDTQYF. CDR3 DNA sequence: TGCAGTGCTAGACTCCCTTCGGACAGGGGTAGCACAGATACGCAGTATTTT.

This chain uses TRBV20-1 with TRBJ2-2; D not resolved. Deletions cut 0 bases from V and 4 bases from J, with 9 bases between. The CDR3 sequence is 14 residues long. Germline V gives CDR1 DFQATT, CDR2 SNEGSKA (reference sequence). CDR3 coding DNA: TGCAGTGCTAGAGATTGGCGGACCACCGGGGAGCTGTTTTTT. As protein: CSARDWRTTGELFF.

Only a few counts were recorded for this clonotype. This CDR3 is CASSLVLGRDQPQHF. CDR3 bases: TGTGCCAGCAGCTTAGTACTAGGGAGGGATCAGCCCCAGCATTTT. V usage is TRBV11-2 and J usage is TRBJ1-5, with D hard to call. The V gene's germline CDR1 is SGHAT and CDR2 FQNNGV. CDR3 length: 15 residues. V gave up 1 base and J gave up 5 bases, with 12 bases separating them.

The rearrangement links TRBV12-3 or TRBV12-4 to TRBJ2-3; 10 bases map to TRBD2. J was trimmed by 0 bases and V by 1 base; bases with no gene match: 10. The CDR3 sequence is 19 residues long. CDR3 residues: CASSLEWLAGAPSTDTQYF. The DNA for the CDR3 is TGTGCCAGCAGTTTAGAGTGGCTAGCGGGGGCCCCAAGCACAGATACGCAGTATTTT.

The chain recombines TRBV6-1 with TRBJ2-1, with 10 bases lining up with TRBD2. Losses at the gene ends were 5 bases for V and 1 base for J; bases not matched to a gene: 2. Per the germline V gene, CDR1 is MNHNS and CDR2 is SASEGT. The CDR3 runs to 15 residues. The CDR3 DNA reads TGTGCCAGCAGTACACTAGCGGGATCCTACAATGAGCAGTTCTTC. Its translation is CASSTLAGSYNEQFF.

The chain carries TRBV2 and TRBJ1-2; no clear D gene. Germline V gene data show CDR1 as SNHLY and CDR2 as FYNNEI. V gave up 1 base and J gave up 2 bases, with 5 bases separating them. There are 13 residues in the CDR3. The CDR3 coding sequence is TGTGCCAGCAGTGAAGGGGAGAACTATGGCTACACCTTC. Encoded protein: CASSEGENYGYTF.

This sequence joins TRBV19 and TRBJ1-1, with 7 bases aligning to TRBD1. V was clipped by 5 bases and J by 4 bases; unmatched bases: 4. In germline, CDR1 is LNHDA, CDR2 SQIVND (reference sequence). The CDR3 has 13 residues. This CDR3 reads CASSPTGTTEAFF. The CDR3 nucleotides read TGTGCCAGTAGTCCGACAGGGACCACTGAAGCTTTCTTT.

This rearrangement joins TRBV27 to TRBJ2-5; the D is unclear. This CDR3 region has 15 residues. Trimming removed 2 bases at V and 1 base at J, with 11 bases between. Germline values: CDR1 MNHEY, CDR2 SMNVEV (reference sequence). The CDR3 DNA reads as TGTGCCAGCAGTTTAGCGGCCAGACCCCAAGAGACCCAGTACTTC. It translates to CASSLAARPQETQYF.

This chain links TRBV7-8 with TRBJ2-7; D remains unclear. The germline gives CDR1 SGHVS, CDR2 FQNEAQ. Trimming removed 5 bases from V and 3 bases from J, with 8 bases in between. The CDR3 has 12 amino acids. CDR3 in amino acids: CASSRSSYEQYF. CDR3 in DNA: TGTGCCAGCAGCAGAAGCAGCTACGAGCAGTACTTC.

The V and J genes are TRBV7-2 and TRBJ2-3, with 8 bases identical to TRBD2. The V segment lost 4 bases and the J segment 3 bases; nucleotides outside the gene matches: 6. CDR3 length: 15 residues. CDR1 is SGHTA and CDR2 is FQGNSA in the germline V gene. The chain's CDR3 is CASSSWTSSTDTQYF. DNA for the CDR3: TGTGCCAGCAGCTCCTGGACTAGCAGTACAGATACGCAGTATTTT.

This clonotype has just one count. DNA for the CDR3: TGTGCCAGCAGTTACACGGGGCTCCGGAGGACAGGGGGCAATGAGCAGTTCTTC. Its translation: CASSYTGLRRTGGNEQFF. This chain links TRBV6-5 with TRBJ2-1, with 10 positions matching TRBD1. With 2 bases clipped from V and 6 bases from J, the junction kept 13 bases outside the gene matches. Germline CDR1 reads MNHEY; CDR2 reads SVGAGI. The CDR3 consists of 18 residues.

V and J are TRBV6-1 and TRBJ1-2; unclear D gene. Trimming took 6 bases from V and 0 from J, leaving 11 bases between them. The germline CDR1 and CDR2 sequences are MNHNS and SASEGT. The CDR3 has 14 amino acids. This CDR3 reads CASRTRGSNYGYTF. CDR3 nucleotide sequence: TGTGCCAGCAGAACCCGCGGGTCTAACTATGGCTACACCTTC.

This clonotype was recorded only once. The chain carries TRBV10-3 and TRBJ2-7, with TRBD2 as a possible D gene (6 bases). The V gene lost 4 bases and the J gene lost 3 bases, with 10 bases spanning the gap. This CDR3 is built from 13 residues. Germline V gene sequence: CDR1 ENHRY, CDR2 SYGVKD. The CDR3: CAISATGDYEQYF. In nucleotides, the CDR3 is TGTGCCATCAGTGCGACGGGAGACTACGAGCAGTACTTC.

This rearrangement joins TRBV10-3 to TRBJ1-2, with D hard to call. V lost 10 bases, J lost 7 bases, and 19 bases lay in between. The CDR3 is 13 amino acids. Germline V CDR1 and CDR2: ENHRY, SYGVKD. CDR3 residues: CASAPGRGIGYTF. CDR3 coding DNA: TGTGCCAGCGCCCCCGGGCGGGGAATTGGCTACACCTTC.

The rearrangement links TRBV5-1 to TRBJ1-2, with TRBD1 as a possible D gene (5 bases). Germline V gene sequence: CDR1 SGHRS, CDR2 YFSETQ. The CDR3 is made up of 13 amino acids. The V end was cut by 0 bases, the J end by 6 bases, with 9 bases between. CDR3 amino acids: CASSLGGGDGYTF. The CDR3 DNA reads TGCGCCAGCAGCTTGGGGGGGGGAGATGGCTACACCTTC. The full variable domain, its missing parts supplied by reference TRBV5-1 and TRBJ1-2, is KAGVTQTPRYLIKTRGQQVTLSCSPISGHRSVSWYQQTPGQGLQFLFEYFSETQRNKGNFPGRFSGRQFSNSRSEMNVSTLELGDSALYLCASSLGGGDGYTFGSGTRLTVV.

The V and J genes are TRBV28 and TRBJ1-2, with TRBD1 identical over 9 bases. Trimming removed 2 bases from V and 4 bases from J; junction bases left unmatched: 8. CDR3 length equals 16 residues. Germline CDR1 reads MDHEN; CDR2 reads SYDVKM. The CDR3 loop is CASSLPSGTGFYGYTF. DNA of the CDR3: TGTGCCAGCAGTTTACCGAGCGGGACAGGGTTCTATGGCTACACCTTC.

This clonotype was seen only a few times. V and J are TRBV7-6 and TRBJ2-3; D gene uncertain. The CDR3 consists of 16 residues. Trimming left V 5 bases short and J 1 base short, with 16 bases between. Germline V gene sequence: CDR1 SGHVS, CDR2 FNYEAQ. The DNA of the CDR3 is TGTGCCAGCAGCCCGGGCCGGGCCCACGGCACAGATACGCAGTATTTT. Translated: CASSPGRAHGTDTQYF.

The chain joins TRBV19 to TRBJ1-6; D not certain. CDR3 length equals 15 residues. The germline gives CDR1 LNHDA, CDR2 SQIVND (reference sequence). The V end was cut by 3 bases, the J end by 0 bases, with 6 bases between. The CDR3 protein is CASSISNSYNSPLHF. CDR3 coding DNA: TGTGCCAGTAGTATTTCTAACTCCTATAATTCACCCCTCCACTTT.

The CDR3 coding sequence is TGTGCCAGCAGCTCGAGAGCGAACACCGGGGAGCTGTTTTTT. Encoded protein: CASSSRANTGELFF. V and J are TRBV11-3 and TRBJ2-2; no clear D gene. The germline V gene encodes CDR1 SGHNT and CDR2 YENEEA. The CDR3 extends over 14 amino acids. V was clipped by 4 bases and J by 0 bases, with 6 bases between them.